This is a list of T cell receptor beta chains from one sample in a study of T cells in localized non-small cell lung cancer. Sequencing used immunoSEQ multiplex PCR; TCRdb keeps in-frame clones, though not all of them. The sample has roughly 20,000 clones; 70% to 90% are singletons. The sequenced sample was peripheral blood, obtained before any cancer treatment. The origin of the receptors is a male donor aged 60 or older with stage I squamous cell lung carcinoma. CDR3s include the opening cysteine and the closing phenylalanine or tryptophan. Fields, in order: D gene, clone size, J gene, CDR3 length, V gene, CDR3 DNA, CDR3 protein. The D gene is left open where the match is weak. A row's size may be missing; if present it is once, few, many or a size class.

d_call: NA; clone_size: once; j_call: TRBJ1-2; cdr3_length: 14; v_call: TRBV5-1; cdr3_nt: TGCGCCAGCAGCTTGGAAGGCAGGCCCAATGGCTACACCTTC; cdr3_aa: CASSLEGRPNGYTF
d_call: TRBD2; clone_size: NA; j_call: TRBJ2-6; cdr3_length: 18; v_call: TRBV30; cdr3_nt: TGTGCCTGGAGGGTAGGGACTAGCGGGGCCTCTGGGGCCAACGTCCCGACTTTC; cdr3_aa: CAWRVGTSGASGANVPTF
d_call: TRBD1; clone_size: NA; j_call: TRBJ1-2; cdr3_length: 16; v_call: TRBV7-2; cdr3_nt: TGTGCCAGCAGCTTAGCCTCCGGGACAGGGATTTATGGCTACACCTTC; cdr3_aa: CASSLASGTGIYGYTF
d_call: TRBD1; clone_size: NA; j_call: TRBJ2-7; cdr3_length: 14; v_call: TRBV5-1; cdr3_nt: TGCGCCAGCAGCTTTCAGGGACAGGTCGACGAGCAGTACTTC; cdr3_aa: CASSFQGQVDEQYF
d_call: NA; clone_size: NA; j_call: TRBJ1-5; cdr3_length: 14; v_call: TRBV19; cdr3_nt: TGTGCCAGTAGTATAGAAGGAATACGCCAGCCCCAGCATTTT; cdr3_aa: CASSIEGIRQPQHF
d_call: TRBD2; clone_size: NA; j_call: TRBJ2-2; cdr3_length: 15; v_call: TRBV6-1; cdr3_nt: TGTGCCAGCACCGACCTGGGACTAGGAATCGGGGAGCTGTTTTTT; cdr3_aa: CASTDLGLGIGELFF
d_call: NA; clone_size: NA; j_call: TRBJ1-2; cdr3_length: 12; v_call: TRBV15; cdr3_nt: TGTGCCACACAAAAAGGCAACTATGGCTACACCTTC; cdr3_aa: CATQKGNYGYTF
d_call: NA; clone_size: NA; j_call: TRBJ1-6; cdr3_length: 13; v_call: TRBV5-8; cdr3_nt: TGTGCCAGCAGCTTCCTACGGAATTCACCCCTCCACTTT; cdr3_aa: CASSFLRNSPLHF
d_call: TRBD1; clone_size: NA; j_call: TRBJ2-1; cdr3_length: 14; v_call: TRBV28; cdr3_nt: TGTGCCAGCAGTTTAAGAGACAGGGGAGATGAGCAGTTCTTC; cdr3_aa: CASSLRDRGDEQFF
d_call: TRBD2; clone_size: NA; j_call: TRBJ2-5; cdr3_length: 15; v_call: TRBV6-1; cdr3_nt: TGTGCCAGCAACACACCGGGACTAGCCCAAGAGACCCAGTACTTC; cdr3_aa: CASNTPGLAQETQYF
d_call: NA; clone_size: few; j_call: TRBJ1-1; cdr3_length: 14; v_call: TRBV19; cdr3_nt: TGTGCCAGTAGGGAATCCGGGATTGAAACTGAAGCTTTCTTT; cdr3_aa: CASRESGIETEAFF
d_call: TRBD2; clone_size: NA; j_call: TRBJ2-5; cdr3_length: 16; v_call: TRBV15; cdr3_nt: TGTGCCACCGAAAAGGACAAAGCGGGAGGCCAAGAGACCCAGTACTTC; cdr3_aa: CATEKDKAGGQETQYF
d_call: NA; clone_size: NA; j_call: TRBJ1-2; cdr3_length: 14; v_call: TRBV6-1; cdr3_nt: TGTGCCAGCAGGACCGGACAGAATAACTATGGCTACACCTTC; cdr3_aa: CASRTGQNNYGYTF
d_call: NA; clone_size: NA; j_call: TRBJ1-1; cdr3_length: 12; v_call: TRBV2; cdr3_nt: TGTGCCAGCAGGGGGGGAAACACTGAAGCTTTCTTT; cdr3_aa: CASRGGNTEAFF
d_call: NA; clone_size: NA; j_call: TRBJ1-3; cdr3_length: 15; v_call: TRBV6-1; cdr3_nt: TGTGCCAGCAGTTTTAACAGGTTCTCTGGAAACACCATATATTTT; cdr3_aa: CASSFNRFSGNTIYF
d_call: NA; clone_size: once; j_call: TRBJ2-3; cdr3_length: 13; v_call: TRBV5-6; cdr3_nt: TGTGCCAGCAGCCCCGGGAGTACAGATACGCAGTATTTT; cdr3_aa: CASSPGSTDTQYF
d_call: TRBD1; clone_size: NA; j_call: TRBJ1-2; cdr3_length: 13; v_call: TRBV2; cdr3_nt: TGTGCCAGCATGGGGCAGGGGGACTATGGCTACACCTTC; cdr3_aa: CASMGQGDYGYTF
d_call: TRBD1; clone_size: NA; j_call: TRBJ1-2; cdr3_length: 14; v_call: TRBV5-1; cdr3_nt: TGCGCCAGCAGCCCAACAGGACAGGGGTATGGCTACACCTTC; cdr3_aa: CASSPTGQGYGYTF
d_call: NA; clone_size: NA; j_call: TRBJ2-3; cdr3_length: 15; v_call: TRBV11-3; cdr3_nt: TGTGCCAGCAGCCTCCAGGGCACTAGCACAGATACGCAGTATTTT; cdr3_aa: CASSLQGTSTDTQYF
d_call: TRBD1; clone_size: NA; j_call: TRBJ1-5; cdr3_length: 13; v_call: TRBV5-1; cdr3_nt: TGCGCCAGCAGCTTAACAGGGGGTCAGCCCCAGCATTTT; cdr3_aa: CASSLTGGQPQHF
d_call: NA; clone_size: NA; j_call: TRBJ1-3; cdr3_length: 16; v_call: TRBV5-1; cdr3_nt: TGCGCCAGCAGCTTGGCGGGCAGCAGCTCTGGAAACACCATATATTTT; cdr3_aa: CASSLAGSSSGNTIYF
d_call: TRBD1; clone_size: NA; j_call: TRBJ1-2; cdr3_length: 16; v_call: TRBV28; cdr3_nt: TGTGCCAGCAGACCGACAGGGGGCGAGGGTCGTAATGGCTACACCTTC; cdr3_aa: CASRPTGGEGRNGYTF
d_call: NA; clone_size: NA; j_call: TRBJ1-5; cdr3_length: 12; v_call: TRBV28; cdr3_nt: TGTGCCAGCAGTCTTCAGGAACAGCCCCAGCATTTT; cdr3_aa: CASSLQEQPQHF
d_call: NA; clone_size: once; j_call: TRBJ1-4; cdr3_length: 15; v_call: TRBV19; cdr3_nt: TGTGCCAGTAGCAATCGAGGGGGGACTAATGAAAAACTGTTTTTT; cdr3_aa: CASSNRGGTNEKLFF
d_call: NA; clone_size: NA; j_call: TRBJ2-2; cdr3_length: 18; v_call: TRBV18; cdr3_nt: TGTGCCAGCTCACCATTAGTATGGCAGGGGAGATACACCGGGGAGCTGTTTTTT; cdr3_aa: CASSPLVWQGRYTGELFF
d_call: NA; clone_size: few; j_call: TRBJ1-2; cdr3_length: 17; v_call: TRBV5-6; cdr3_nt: TGTGCCAGCAGCTTGGCCCAAGACACTTACAGACTCTATGGCTACACCTTC; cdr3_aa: CASSLAQDTYRLYGYTF
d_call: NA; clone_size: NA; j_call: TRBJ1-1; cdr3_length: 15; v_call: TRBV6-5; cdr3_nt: TGTGCCAGCAGTTACTCCGACGCAGTGAACACTGAAGCTTTCTTT; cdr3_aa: CASSYSDAVNTEAFF
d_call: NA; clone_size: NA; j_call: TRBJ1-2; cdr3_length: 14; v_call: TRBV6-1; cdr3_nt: TGTGCCAGCAGTGAAGAGGACGGTTTGTACGGCTACACCTTC; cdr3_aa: CASSEEDGLYGYTF
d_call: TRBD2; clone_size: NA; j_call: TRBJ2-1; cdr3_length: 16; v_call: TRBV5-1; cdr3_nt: TGCGCCAGCAGCTTTGAGCTAGCGGGCCCATCGGATGAGCAGTTCTTC; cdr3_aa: CASSFELAGPSDEQFF
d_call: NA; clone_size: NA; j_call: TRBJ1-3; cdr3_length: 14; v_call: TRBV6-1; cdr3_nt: TGTGCCAGCAGTTCGGGGGGCTTTGGAAACACCATATATTTT; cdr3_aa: CASSSGGFGNTIYF
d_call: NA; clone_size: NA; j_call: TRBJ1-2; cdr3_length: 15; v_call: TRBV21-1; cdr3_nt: TGTGCCAGCAGCAAAGTTACGGAGTCTAACTATGGCTACACCTTC; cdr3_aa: CASSKVTESNYGYTF
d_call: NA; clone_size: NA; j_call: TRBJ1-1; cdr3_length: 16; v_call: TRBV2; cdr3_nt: TGTGCCAGCAGCCCACCGACAGGAGGTGTTAGCACTGAAGCTTTCTTT; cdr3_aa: CASSPPTGGVSTEAFF
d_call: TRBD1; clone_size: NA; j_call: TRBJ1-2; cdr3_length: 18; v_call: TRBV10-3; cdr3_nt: TGTGCCATCAGGGAAGGCCCGAGCCAGGGGGGTACTAACTATGGCTACACCTTC; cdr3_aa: CAIREGPSQGGTNYGYTF
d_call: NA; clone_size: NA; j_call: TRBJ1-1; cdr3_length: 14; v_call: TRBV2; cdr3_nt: TGTGCCAGCTCCTCCCAGGCAATCGGCACTGAAGCTTTCTTT; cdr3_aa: CASSSQAIGTEAFF
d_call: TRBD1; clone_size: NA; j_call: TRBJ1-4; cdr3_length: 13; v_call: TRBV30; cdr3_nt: TGTGCCTGGAAGGGACAGGGGTCTGAAAAACTGTTTTTT; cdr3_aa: CAWKGQGSEKLFF
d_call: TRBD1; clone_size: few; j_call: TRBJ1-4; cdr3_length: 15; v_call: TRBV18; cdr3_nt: TGTGCCAGCTCACCCCTGACAGGGGCGGGTGAAAAACTGTTTTTT; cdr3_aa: CASSPLTGAGEKLFF
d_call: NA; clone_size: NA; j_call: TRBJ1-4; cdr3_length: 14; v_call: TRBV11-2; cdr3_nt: TGTGCCAGCAGCTGGGTGAGGGCGGATGAAAAACTGTTTTTT; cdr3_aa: CASSWVRADEKLFF
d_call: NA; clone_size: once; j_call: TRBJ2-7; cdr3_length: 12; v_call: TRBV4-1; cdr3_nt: TGCGCCAGCAGCCACGGTTCCTACGAGCAGTACTTC; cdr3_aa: CASSHGSYEQYF